This section outlines one TCR beta chain sequence together with its context. What it binds is not known. These data come from a study of regulatory T cells in long-lasting Graves disease. Study in general: By definition, persistent Graves' disease involved antithyroid drugs for over 5 years alongside positive TSH receptor antibodies.

Time point described: persistent/refractory GD, antithyroid drugs over 5 years with positive TRAb. PBMC RNA was the source of the TCR library. This CDR3 is built from 17 residues. V lost 3 bases to trimming and J lost 7 bases, with 21 bases between them. Germline V gene data show CDR1 as MNHEY and CDR2 as SVGAGI. With iRepertoire HTBI primers and Arm-PCR of CDR3 regions, TCR beta libraries were built. TCRdb recomputed calls from the multiplex PCR reads with MiXCR, one row per CDR3 protein. The sample shows a few hundred thousand distinct CDR3 sequences, about a quarter of them seen only once. Findings of the study overall: Accuracy might have suffered from few samples. TRBV28, TRBJ1-2 and TRBJ2-5 were favored in persistent disease.

Sequenced material: peripheral blood mononuclear cells (PBMCs), taken when the disease was refractory, from a patient treated with antithyroid drugs. This chain connects TRBV6-5 to TRBJ2-2, with a weak D call TRBD2 (5 bases). The TCR was taken from a female donor with Graves disease. CDR3 in DNA: TGTGCCAGCAGTTATAATTCTGGCAGGAGGCTGAGCGGGGAGCTGTTTTTT. Its translation: CASSYNSGRRLSGELFF.